The entry that follows covers one T cell receptor (beta chain) sequence. Its antigen is not identified. A second PCR, run for about 7 to 11 cycles, used a sample-barcoded 5' primer plus a J-beta primer mix. MiXCR, applied by TCRdb to the 5' RACE reads, yields one record per CDR3 protein. Among roughly 860,000 distinct CDR3 sequences listed, around 62% were seen once. The CDR3 contains 16 residues. V was clipped by 1 base and J by 4 bases, with 14 bases between them. Germline CDR1 SGHTA, CDR2 FQGNSA. This sample was included in a study of blood T cells in healthy people across ages. Broader study findings: Higher diversity and more naive CD4+ cells were features of long-lived donors, compared to aged donors. PBMCs went unsorted, and a conclusive naive versus antigen-experienced comparison was therefore prevented.

Each individual donor underwent a draw of roughly 10 milliliters of peripheral blood. The specimen sequenced was blood. This TCR was recovered from a man aged 25 to 45 in good health. V and J are TRBV7-2 and TRBJ1-5; TRBD1 might be the D (5 bases). The CDR3 DNA reads TGTGCCAGCAGCTTAGGTGGGGACGCCGGAAATCAGCCCCAGCATTTT. This translates into CASSLGGDAGNQPQHF.